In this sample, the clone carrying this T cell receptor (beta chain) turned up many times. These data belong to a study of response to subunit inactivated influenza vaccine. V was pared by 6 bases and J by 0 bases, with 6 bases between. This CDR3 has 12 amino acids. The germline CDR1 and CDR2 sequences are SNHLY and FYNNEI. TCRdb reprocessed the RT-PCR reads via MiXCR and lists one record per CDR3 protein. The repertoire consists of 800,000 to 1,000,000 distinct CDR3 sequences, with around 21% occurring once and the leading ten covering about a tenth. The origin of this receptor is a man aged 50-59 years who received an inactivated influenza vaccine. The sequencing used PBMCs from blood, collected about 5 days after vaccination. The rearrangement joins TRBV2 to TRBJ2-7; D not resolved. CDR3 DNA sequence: TGTGCCAGCAGCCAGACCTCCTACGAGCAGTACTTC. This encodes CASSQTSYEQYF.